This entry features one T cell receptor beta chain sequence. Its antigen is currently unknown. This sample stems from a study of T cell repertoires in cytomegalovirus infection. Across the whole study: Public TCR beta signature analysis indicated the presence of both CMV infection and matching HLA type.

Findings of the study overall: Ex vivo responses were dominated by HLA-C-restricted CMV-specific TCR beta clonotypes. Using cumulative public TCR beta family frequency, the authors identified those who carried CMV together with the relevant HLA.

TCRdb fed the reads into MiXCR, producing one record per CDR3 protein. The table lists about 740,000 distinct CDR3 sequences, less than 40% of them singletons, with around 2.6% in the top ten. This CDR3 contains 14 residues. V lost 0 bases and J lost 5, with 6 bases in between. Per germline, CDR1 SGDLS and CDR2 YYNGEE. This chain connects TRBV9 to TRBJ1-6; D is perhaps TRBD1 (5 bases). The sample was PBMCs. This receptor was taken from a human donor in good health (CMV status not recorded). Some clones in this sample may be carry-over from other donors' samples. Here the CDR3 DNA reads TGTGCCAGCAGCGTAGAAGGGGATAATTCACCCCTCCACTTT. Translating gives CASSVEGDNSPLHF.